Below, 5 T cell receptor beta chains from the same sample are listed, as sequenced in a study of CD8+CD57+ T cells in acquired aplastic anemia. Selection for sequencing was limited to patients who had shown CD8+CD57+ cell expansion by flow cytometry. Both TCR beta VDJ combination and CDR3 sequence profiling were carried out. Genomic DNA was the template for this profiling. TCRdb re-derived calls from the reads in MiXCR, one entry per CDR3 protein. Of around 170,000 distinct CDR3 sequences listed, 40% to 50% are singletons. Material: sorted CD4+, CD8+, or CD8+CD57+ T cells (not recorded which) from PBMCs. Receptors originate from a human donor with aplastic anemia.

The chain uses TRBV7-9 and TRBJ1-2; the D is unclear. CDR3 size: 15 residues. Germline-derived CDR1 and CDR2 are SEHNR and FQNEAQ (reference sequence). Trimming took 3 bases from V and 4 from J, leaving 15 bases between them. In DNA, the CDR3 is TGTGCCAGCAGCTTCAGTACAACCGGAGGCTATGGCTACACCTTC. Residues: CASSFSTTGGYGYTF.

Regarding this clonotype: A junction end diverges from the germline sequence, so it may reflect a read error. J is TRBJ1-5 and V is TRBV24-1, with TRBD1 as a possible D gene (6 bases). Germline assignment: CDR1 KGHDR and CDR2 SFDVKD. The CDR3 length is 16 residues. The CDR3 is CASSWAQGTFNQPQHF. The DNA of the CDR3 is TGTGCCAGCAGTTGGGCCCAGGGGACTTTCAATCAGCCCCAGCATTTT.

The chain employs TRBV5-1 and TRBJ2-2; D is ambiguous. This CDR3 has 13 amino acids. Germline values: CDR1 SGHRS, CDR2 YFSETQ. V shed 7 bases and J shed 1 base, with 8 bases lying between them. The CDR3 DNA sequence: TGCGCCAGCCTACAATTGAACACCGGGGAGCTGTTTTTT. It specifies CASLQLNTGELFF.

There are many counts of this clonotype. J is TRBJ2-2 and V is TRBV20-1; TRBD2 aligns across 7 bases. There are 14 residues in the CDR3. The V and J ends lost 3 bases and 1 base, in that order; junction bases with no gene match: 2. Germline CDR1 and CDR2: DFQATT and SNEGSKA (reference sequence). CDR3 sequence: CSARGGGNTGELFF. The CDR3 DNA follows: TGCAGTGCTAGGGGCGGGGGGAACACCGGGGAGCTGTTTTTT.

The CDR3 DNA is TGTGCCAGTAGTACCATGGGACACTACGAGCAGTACTTC. Protein: CASSTMGHYEQYF. J is TRBJ2-7 and V is TRBV19; the D gene is possibly TRBD1 (6 bases). The germline V gene has CDR1 LNHDA and CDR2 SQIVND (reference sequence). This CDR3 contains 13 residues. Trimming removed 4 bases from V and 3 bases from J, with 10 bases in between.